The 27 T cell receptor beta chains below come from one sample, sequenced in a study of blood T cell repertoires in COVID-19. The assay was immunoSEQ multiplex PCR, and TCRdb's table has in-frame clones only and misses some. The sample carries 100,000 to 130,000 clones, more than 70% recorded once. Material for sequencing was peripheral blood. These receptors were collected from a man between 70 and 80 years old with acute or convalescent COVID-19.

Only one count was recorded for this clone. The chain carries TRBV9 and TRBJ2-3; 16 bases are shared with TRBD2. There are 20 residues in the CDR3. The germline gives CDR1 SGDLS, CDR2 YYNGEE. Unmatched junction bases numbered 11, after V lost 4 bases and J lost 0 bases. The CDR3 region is CASSMPGLAGGSRSTDTQYF. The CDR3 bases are TGTGCCAGCAGCATGCCGGGACTAGCGGGGGGGTCTAGGAGCACAGATACGCAGTATTTT.

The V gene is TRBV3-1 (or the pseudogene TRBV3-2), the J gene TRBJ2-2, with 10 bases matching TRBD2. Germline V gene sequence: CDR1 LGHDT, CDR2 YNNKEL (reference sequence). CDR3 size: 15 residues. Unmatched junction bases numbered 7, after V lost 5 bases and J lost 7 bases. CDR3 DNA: TGTGCCAGCAGCAAGCGGGGGGGCGGTGACGGGGAGCTGTTTTTT. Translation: CASSKRGGGDGELFF.

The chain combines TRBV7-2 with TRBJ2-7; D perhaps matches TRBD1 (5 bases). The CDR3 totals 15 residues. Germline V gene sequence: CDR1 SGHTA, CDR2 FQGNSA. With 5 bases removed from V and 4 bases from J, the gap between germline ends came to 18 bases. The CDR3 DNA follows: TGTGCCAGCAGCCCTCCGGCAGGGCTCCTATACGAGCAGTACTTC. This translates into CASSPPAGLLYEQYF.

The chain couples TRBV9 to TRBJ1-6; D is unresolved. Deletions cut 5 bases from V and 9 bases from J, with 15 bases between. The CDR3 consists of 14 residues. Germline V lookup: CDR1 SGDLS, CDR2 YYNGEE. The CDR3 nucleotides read TGTGCCAGCAGGGGAGATGCCCCAGGTTCACCCCTCCACTTT. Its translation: CASRGDAPGSPLHF.

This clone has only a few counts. In nucleotides, the CDR3 is TGTGCCAGCAGCCTAGGGCAGAACAATGAGCAGTTCTTC. Translating it yields CASSLGQNNEQFF. The chain combines TRBV7-9 with TRBJ2-1; D unclear. The CDR3 loop spans 13 amino acids. Germline V gene lookup returns CDR1 SEHNR and CDR2 FQNEAQ (reference sequence). V was clipped by 5 bases and J by 5 bases, with 10 bases between them.

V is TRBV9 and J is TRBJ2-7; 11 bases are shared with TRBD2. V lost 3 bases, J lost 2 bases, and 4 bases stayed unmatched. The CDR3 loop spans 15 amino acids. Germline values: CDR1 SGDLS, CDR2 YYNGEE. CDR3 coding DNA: TGTGCCAGCAGCGCCTATAGCGGGGGGGCCTACGAGCAGTACTTC. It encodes CASSAYSGGAYEQYF.

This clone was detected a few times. CDR3 protein: CASSGTGELFF. The CDR3 DNA is TGTGCCAGTAGCGGCACCGGGGAGCTGTTTTTT. This chain connects TRBV19 to TRBJ2-2; no clear D. This CDR3 spans 11 amino acids. The V end lost 6 bases, the J end lost 4 bases, and 3 bases lay between the germline ends. Per the germline V gene, CDR1 is LNHDA and CDR2 is SQIVND (reference sequence).

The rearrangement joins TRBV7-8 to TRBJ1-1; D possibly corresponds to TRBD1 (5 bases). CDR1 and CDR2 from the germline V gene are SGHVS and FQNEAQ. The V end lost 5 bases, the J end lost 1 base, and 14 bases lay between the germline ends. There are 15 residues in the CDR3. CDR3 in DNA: TGTGCCAGCAGCCCCGCTCGACAGCCGAACACTGAAGCTTTCTTT. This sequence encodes CASSPARQPNTEAFF.

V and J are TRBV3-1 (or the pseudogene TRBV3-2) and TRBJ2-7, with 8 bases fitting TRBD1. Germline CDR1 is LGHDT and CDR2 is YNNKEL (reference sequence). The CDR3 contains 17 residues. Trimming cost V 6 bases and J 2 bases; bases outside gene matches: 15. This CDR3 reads CASSPNPGQVRTYEQYF. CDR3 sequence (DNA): TGTGCCAGCAGTCCAAACCCGGGACAGGTCCGGACCTACGAGCAGTACTTC.

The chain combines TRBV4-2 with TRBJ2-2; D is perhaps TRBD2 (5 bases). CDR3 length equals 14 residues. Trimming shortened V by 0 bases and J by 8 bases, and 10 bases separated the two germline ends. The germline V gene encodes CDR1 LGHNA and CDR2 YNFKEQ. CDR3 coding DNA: TGTGCCAGCAGCCAAGATAAGGGAGCGGGGGAGCTGTTTTTT. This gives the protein CASSQDKGAGELFF.

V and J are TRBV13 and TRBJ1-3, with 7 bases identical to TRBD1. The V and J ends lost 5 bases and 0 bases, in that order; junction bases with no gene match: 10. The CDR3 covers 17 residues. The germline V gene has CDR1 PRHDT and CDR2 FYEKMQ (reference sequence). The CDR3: CASSLMGQSPSGNTIYF. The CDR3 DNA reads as TGTGCCAGCAGCCTAATGGGACAGAGCCCCTCTGGAAACACCATATATTTT.

The CDR3 region has the DNA TGTGCCAGCAGCTTAGGTATGCAGGGACAGCTCTTGAGGGCTTTCTTT. It specifies CASSLGMQGQLLRAFF. The rearrangement uses TRBV7-9 and TRBJ1-1; 7 nucleotides align to TRBD1. Germline V lookup: CDR1 SEHNR, CDR2 FQNEAQ (reference sequence). V lost 1 base, J lost 11 bases, and 16 bases stayed unmatched. The CDR3 contains 16 residues.

The CDR3 here is CASSEYWTGEDQPQHF. CDR3 sequence (DNA): TGTGCCAGCAGTGAGTACTGGACAGGGGAAGATCAGCCCCAGCATTTT. The genes are TRBV2 and TRBJ1-5; 9 bases match TRBD1. Germline V gene data show CDR1 as SNHLY and CDR2 as FYNNEI. The CDR3 has 16 amino acids. Unmatched junction bases numbered 8, after V lost 3 bases and J lost 5 bases.

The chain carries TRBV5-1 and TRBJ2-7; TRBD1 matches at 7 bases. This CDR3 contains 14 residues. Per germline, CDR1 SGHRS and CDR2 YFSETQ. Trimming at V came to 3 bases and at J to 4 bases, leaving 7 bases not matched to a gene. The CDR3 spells CASSSQGEGYEQYF. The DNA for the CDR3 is TGCGCCAGCAGCTCCCAGGGGGAAGGATACGAGCAGTACTTC. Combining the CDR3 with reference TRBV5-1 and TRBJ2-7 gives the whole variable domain KAGVTQTPRYLIKTRGQQVTLSCSPISGHRSVSWYQQTPGQGLQFLFEYFSETQRNKGNFPGRFSGRQFSNSRSEMNVSTLELGDSALYLCASSSQGEGYEQYFGPGTRLTVT.

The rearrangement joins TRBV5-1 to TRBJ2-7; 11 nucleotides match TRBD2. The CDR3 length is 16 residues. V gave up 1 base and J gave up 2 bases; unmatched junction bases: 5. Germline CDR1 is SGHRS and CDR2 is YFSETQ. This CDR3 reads CASSLRSSGGTYEQYF. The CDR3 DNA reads TGCGCCAGCAGCTTGAGGTCTAGCGGGGGGACCTACGAGCAGTACTTC.

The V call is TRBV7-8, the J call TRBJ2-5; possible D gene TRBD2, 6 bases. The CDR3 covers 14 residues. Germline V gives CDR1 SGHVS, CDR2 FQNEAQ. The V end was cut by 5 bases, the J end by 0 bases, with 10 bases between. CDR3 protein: CASSVRTNQETQYF. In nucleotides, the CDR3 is TGTGCCAGCAGCGTTAGGACTAACCAAGAGACCCAGTACTTC. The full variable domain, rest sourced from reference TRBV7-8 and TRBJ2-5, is GAGVSQSPRYKVAKRGQDVALRCDPISGHVSLFWYQQALGQGPEFLTYFQNEAQLDKSGLPSDRFFAERPEGSVSTLKIQRTQQEDSAVYLCASSVRTNQETQYFGPGTRLLVL.

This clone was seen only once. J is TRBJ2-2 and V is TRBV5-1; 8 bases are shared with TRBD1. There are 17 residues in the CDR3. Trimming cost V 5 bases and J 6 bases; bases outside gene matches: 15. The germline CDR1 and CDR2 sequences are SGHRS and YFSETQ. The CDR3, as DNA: TGCGCCAGCAGTCTAACACCGGACAGGGCAAGATCCGGGGAGCTGTTTTTT. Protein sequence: CASSLTPDRARSGELFF. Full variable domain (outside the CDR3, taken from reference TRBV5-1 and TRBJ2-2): KAGVTQTPRYLIKTRGQQVTLSCSPISGHRSVSWYQQTPGQGLQFLFEYFSETQRNKGNFPGRFSGRQFSNSRSEMNVSTLELGDSALYLCASSLTPDRARSGELFFGEGSRLTVL.

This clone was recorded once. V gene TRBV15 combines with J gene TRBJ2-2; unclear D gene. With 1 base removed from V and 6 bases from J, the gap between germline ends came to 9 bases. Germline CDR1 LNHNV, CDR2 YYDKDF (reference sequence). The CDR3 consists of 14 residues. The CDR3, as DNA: TGTGCCACCAGCAGAGGAGGCCTAGCCGGGGAGCTGTTTTTT. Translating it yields CATSRGGLAGELFF.

This chain's CDR3 is CASSLAARQTTWNTQYF. CDR3 coding DNA: TGTGCCAGCAGCTTAGCTGCTCGACAGACCACATGGAATACGCAGTATTTT. The chain links TRBV7-2 to TRBJ2-3; a possible D gene is TRBD1 (5 bases). CDR3 length: 17 residues. Germline CDR1 and CDR2: SGHTA and FQGNSA. Trimming took off 0 bases at V and 7 bases at J, with 20 bases between the two ends.

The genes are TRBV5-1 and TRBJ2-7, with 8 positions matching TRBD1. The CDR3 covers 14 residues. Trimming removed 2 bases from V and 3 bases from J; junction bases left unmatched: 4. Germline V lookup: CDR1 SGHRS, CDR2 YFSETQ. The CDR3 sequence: CASSFDTGGYEQYF. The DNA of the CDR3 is TGCGCCAGCAGCTTTGACACAGGGGGCTACGAGCAGTACTTC.

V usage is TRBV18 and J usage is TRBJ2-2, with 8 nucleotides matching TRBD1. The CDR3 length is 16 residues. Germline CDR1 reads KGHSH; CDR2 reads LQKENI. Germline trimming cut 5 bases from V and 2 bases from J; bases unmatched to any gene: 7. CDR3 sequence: CASSYSGTGNTGELFF. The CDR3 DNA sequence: TGTGCCAGCTCATACTCCGGGACAGGAAACACCGGGGAGCTGTTTTTT.

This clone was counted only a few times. CDR3 sequence (DNA): TGTGCCAGCAGCCCCCAGTTCTCCTACGAGCAGTACTTC. Amino acid sequence: CASSPQFSYEQYF. This rearrangement joins TRBV11-2 to TRBJ2-7; D uncertain. CDR1 and CDR2 from the germline V gene are SGHAT and FQNNGV. CDR3 length: 13 residues. Trimming took 5 bases from V and 0 from J, leaving 8 bases between them.

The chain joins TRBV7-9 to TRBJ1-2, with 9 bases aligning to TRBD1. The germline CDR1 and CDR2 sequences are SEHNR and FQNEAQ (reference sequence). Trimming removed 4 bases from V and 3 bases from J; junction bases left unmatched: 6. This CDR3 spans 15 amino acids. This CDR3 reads CASSSLRTGDYGYTF. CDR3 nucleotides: TGTGCCAGCAGCTCGTTACGGACAGGGGACTATGGCTACACCTTC.

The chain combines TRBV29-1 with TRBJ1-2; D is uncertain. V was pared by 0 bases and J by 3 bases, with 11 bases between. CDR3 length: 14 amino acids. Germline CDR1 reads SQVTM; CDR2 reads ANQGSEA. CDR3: CSVEDHEGYYGYTF. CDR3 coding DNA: TGCAGCGTTGAAGATCATGAGGGCTACTATGGCTACACCTTC.

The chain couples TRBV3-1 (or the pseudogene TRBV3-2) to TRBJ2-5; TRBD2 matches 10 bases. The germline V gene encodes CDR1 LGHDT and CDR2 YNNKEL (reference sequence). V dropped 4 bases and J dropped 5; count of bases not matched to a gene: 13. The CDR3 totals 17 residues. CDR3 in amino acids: CASSPRLAGFAGETQYF. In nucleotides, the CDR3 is TGTGCCAGCAGCCCTAGACTAGCGGGTTTTGCGGGCGAGACCCAGTACTTC.

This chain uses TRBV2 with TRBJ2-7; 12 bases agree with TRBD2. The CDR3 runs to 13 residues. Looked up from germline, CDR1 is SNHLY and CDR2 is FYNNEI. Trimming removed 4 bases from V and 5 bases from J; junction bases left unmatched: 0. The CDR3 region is CASSGTSGDEQYF. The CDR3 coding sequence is TGTGCCAGCAGTGGGACTAGCGGGGACGAGCAGTACTTC.

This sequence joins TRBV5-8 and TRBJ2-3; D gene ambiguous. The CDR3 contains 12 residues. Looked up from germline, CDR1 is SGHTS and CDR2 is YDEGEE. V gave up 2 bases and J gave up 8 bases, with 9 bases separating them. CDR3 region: CASSFYGATQYF. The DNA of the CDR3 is TGTGCCAGCAGCTTTTACGGTGCTACGCAGTATTTT.